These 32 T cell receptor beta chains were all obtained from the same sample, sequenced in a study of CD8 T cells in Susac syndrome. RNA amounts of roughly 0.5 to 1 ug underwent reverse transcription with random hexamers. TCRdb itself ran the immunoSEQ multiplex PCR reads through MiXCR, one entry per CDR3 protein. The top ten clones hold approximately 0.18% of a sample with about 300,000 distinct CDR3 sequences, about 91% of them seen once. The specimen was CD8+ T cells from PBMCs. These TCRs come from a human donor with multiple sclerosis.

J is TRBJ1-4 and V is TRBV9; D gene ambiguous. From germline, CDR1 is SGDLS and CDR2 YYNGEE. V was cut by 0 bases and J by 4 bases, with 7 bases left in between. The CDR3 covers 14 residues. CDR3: CASSVAGGNEKLFF. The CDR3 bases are TGTGCCAGCAGCGTAGCTGGAGGTAATGAAAAACTGTTTTTT.

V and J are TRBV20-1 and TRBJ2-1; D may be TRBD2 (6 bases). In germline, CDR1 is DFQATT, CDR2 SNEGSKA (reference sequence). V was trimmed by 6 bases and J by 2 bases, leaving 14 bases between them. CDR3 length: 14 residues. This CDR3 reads CSATTAGPYNEQFF. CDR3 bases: TGCAGTGCGACGACGGCGGGACCCTACAATGAGCAGTTCTTC.

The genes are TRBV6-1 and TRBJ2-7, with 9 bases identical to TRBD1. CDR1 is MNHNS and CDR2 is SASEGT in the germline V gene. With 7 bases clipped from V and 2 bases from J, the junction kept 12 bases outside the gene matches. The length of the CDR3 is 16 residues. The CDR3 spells CASTPFGTGIAYEQYF. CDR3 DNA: TGTGCCAGCACCCCCTTTGGGACAGGGATTGCCTACGAGCAGTACTTC.

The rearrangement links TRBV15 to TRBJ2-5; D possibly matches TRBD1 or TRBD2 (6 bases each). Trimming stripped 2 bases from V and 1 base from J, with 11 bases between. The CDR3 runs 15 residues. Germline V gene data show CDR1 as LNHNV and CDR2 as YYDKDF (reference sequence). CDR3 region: CATSRHREAQETQYF. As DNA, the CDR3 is TGTGCCACCAGCAGACACAGGGAGGCCCAAGAGACCCAGTACTTC.

The CDR3 sequence is CASSLNRALGTDTQYF. CDR3 nucleotides: TGTGCCAGCAGTCTCAACCGGGCCCTCGGGACAGATACGCAGTATTTT. V gene TRBV28 combines with J gene TRBJ2-3; no firm D call. From germline, CDR1 is MDHEN and CDR2 SYDVKM. CDR3 length: 16 amino acids. V was clipped by 5 bases and J by 3 bases, with 18 bases between them.

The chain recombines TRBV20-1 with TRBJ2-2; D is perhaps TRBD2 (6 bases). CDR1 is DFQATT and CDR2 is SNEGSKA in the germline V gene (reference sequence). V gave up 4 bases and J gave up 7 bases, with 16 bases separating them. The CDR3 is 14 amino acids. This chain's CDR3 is CSATMTRSIGELFF. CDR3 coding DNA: TGCAGTGCTACCATGACTAGATCGATCGGGGAGCTGTTTTTT.

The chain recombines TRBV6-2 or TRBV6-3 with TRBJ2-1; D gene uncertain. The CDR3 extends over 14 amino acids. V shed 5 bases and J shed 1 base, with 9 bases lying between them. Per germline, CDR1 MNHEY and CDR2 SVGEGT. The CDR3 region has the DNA TGTGCCAGCAGTGACCGGGTATCCTACAATGAGCAGTTCTTC. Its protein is CASSDRVSYNEQFF.

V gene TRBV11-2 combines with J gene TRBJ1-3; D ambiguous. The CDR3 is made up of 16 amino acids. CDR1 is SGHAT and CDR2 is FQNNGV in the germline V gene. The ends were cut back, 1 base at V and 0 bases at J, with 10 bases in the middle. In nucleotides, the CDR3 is TGTGCCAGCAGCTTAGTCGGAGCCATCTCTGGAAACACCATATATTTT. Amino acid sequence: CASSLVGAISGNTIYF.

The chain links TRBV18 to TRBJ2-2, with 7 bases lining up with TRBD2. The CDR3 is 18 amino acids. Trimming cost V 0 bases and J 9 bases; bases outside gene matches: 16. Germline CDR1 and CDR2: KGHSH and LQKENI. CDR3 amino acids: CASSPPGQRGPFDRELFF. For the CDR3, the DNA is TGTGCCAGCTCACCACCGGGTCAGCGGGGCCCTTTTGATCGGGAGCTGTTTTTT.

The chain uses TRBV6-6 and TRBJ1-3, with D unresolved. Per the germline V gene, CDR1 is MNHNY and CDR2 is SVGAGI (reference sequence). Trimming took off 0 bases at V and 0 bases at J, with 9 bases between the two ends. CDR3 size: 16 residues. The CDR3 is CASSYSATSSGNTIYF. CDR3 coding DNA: TGTGCCAGCAGTTACTCGGCCACCAGCTCTGGAAACACCATATATTTT.

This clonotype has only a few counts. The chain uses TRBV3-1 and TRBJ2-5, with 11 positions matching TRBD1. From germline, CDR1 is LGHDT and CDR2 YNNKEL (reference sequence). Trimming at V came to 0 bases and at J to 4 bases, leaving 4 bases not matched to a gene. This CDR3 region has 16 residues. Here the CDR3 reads CASSQEWGTGGETQYF. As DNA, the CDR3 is TGTGCCAGCAGCCAAGAATGGGGGACAGGGGGAGAGACCCAGTACTTC.

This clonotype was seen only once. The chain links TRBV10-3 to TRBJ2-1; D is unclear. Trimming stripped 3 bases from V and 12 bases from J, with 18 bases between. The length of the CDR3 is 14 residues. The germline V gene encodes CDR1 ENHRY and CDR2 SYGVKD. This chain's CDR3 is CAISDPTRSPRQFF. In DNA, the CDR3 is TGTGCCATCAGTGACCCAACAAGATCCCCTAGGCAGTTCTTC.

The CDR3 sequence: CASSLGAGVYEQYF. The CDR3 DNA reads as TGTGCCAGCAGCTTAGGTGCGGGGGTCTACGAGCAGTACTTC. The genes are TRBV11-2 and TRBJ2-7; TRBD2 aligns across 7 bases. Trimming took 1 base from V and 3 from J; bases not matched to a gene: 3. The CDR3 extends over 14 amino acids. Germline V gene data show CDR1 as SGHAT and CDR2 as FQNNGV.

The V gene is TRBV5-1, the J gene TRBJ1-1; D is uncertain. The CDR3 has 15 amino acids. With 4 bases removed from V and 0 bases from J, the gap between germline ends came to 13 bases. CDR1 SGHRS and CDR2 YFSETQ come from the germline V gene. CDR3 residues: CASSMGGFMNTEAFF. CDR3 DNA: TGCGCCAGCAGCATGGGTGGTTTCATGAACACTGAAGCTTTCTTT.

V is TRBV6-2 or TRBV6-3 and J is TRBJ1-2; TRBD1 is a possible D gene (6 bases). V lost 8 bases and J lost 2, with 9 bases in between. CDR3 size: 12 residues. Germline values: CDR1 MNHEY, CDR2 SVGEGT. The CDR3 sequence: CASGGGNYGYTF. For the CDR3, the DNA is TGTGCCAGCGGAGGGGGAAACTATGGCTACACCTTC.

The CDR3 sequence: CASTNGGGSPLHF. The DNA for the CDR3 is TGTGCCAGCACCAACGGGGGAGGATCACCCCTCCACTTT. This chain connects TRBV28 to TRBJ1-6; tentatively, D is TRBD1 (5 bases). Germline CDR1 MDHEN, CDR2 SYDVKM. The CDR3 sequence is 13 residues long. V shed 7 bases and J shed 10 bases, with 14 bases lying between them.

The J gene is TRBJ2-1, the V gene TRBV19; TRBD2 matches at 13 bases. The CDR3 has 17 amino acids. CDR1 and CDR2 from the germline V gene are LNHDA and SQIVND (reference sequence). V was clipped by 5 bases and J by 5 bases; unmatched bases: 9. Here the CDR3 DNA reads TGTGCCAGTAGTTTAAGACTAGCGGGGGGACTAGACAATGAGCAGTTCTTC. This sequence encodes CASSLRLAGGLDNEQFF.

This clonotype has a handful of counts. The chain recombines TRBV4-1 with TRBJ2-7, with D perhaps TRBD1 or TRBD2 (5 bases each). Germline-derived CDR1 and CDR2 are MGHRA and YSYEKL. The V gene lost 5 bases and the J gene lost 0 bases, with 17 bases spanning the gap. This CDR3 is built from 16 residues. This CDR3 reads CASSVNRDGDSYEQYF. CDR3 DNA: TGCGCCAGCAGCGTAAACCGGGACGGGGACTCCTACGAGCAGTACTTC.

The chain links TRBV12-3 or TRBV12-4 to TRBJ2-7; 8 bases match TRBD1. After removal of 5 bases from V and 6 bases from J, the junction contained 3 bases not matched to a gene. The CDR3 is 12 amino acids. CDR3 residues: CASSPTGVEQYF. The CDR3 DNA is TGTGCCAGCAGTCCGACAGGGGTCGAGCAGTACTTC.

As DNA, the CDR3 is TGCAGCGTTGAATCCGGGACAGGGGGCTCCTACGAGCAGTACTTC. Translation: CSVESGTGGSYEQYF. The chain recombines TRBV29-1 with TRBJ2-7, with 11 bases aligning to TRBD1. From germline, CDR1 is SQVTM and CDR2 ANQGSEA. The CDR3 has 15 residues. V was clipped by 2 bases and J by 0 bases; unmatched bases: 3.

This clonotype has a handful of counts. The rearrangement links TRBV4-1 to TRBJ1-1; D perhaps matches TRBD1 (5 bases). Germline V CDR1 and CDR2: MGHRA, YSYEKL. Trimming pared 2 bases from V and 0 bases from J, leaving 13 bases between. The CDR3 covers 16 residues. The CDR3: CASSQRRGTMNTEAFF. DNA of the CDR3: TGCGCCAGCAGCCAACGGCGGGGGACCATGAACACTGAAGCTTTCTTT.

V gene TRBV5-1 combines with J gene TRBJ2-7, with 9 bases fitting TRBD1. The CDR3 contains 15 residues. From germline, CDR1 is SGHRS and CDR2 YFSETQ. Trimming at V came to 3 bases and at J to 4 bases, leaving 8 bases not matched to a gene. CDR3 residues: CASSSPGQGEYEQYF. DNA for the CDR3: TGCGCCAGCAGCTCCCCGGGACAGGGAGAATACGAGCAGTACTTC.

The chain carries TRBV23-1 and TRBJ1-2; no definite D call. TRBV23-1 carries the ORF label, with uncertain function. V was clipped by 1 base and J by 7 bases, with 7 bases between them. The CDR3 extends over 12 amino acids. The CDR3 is CASSQWSLGYTF. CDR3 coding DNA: TGCGCCAGCAGTCAATGGTCCCTTGGCTACACCTTC.

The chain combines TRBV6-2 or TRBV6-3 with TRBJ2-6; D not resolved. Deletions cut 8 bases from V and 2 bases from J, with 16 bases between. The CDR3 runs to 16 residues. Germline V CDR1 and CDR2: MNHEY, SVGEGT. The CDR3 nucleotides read TGTGCCAGCGGACCGCTCGTGAAGACTGGGGCCAACGTCCTGACTTTC. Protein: CASGPLVKTGANVLTF.

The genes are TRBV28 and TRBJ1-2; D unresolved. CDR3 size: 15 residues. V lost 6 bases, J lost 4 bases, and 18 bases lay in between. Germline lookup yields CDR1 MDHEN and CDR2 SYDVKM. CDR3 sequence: CASSPPVLETYGYTF. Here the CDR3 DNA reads TGTGCCAGCAGCCCCCCCGTATTGGAGACCTATGGCTACACCTTC.

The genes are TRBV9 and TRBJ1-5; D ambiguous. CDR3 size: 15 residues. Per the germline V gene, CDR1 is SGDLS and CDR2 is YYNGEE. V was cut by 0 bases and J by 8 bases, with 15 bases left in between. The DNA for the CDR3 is TGTGCCAGCAGCGTAGGATCCCTTGCGAACGAGCCCCAGCATTTT. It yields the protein CASSVGSLANEPQHF.

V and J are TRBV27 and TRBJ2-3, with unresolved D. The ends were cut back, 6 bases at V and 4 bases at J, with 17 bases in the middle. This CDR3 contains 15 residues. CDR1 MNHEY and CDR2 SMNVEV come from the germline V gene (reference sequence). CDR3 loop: CASSRRVSGADTQYF. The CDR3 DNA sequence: TGTGCCAGCAGCCGTCGGGTATCAGGCGCAGATACGCAGTATTTT.

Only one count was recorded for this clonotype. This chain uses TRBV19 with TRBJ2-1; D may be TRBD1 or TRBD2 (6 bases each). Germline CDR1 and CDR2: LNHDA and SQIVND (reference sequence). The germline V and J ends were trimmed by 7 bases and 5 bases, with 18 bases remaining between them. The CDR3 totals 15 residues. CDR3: CASTSMGGLNNEQFF. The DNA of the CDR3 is TGTGCCAGTACCTCCATGGGGGGCCTCAACAATGAGCAGTTCTTC.

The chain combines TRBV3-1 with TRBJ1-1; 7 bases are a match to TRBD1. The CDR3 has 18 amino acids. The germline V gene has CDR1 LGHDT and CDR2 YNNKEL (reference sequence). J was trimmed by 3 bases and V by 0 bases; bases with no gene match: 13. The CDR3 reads CASSQDQGEAGGDTEAFF. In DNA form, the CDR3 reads TGTGCCAGCAGCCAAGATCAGGGGGAGGCCGGTGGGGACACTGAAGCTTTCTTT.

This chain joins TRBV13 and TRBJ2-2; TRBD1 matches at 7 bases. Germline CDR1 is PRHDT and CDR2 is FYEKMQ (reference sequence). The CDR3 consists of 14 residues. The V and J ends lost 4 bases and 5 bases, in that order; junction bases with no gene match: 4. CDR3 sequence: CASSSQTGTGELFF. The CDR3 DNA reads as TGTGCCAGCAGCTCCCAGACAGGGACCGGGGAGCTGTTTTTT.

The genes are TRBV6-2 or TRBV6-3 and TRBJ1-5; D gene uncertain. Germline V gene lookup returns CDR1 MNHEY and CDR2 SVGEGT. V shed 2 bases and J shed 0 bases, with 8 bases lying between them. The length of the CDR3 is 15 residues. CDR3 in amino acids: CASSYKVDSNQPQHF. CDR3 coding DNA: TGTGCCAGCAGTTACAAGGTCGATAGCAATCAGCCCCAGCATTTT.

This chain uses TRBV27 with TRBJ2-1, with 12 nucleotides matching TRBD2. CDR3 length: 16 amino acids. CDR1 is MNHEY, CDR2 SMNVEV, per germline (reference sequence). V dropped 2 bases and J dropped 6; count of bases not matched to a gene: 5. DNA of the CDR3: TGTGCCAGCAGTTTAGTGACTAGCGGGGGACGCAATGAGCAGTTCTTC. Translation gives CASSLVTSGGRNEQFF.